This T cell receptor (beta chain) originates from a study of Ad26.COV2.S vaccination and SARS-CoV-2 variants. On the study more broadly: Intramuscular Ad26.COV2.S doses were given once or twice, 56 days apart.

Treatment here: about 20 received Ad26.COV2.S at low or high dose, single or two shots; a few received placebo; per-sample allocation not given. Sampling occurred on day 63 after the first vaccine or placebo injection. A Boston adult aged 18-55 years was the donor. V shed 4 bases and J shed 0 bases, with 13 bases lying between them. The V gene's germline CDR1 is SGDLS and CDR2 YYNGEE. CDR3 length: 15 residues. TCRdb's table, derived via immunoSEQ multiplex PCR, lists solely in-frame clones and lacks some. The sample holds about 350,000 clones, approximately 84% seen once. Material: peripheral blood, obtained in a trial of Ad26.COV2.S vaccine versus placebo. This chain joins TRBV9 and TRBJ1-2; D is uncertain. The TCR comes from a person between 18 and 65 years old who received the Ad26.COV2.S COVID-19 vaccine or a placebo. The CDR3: CASSSRTEANYGYTF. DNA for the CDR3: TGTGCCAGCAGCTCTCGGACGGAAGCTAACTATGGCTACACCTTC.